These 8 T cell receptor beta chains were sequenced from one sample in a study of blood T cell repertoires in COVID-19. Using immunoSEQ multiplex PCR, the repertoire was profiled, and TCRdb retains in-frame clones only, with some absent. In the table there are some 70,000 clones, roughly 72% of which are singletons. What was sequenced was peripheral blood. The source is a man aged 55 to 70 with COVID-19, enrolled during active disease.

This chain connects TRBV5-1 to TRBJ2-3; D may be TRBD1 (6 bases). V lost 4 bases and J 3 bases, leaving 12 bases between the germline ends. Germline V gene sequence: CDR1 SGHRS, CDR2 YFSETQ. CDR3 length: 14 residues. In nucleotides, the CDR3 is TGCGCCAGCAGCATCACCACAGGGACAGATACGCAGTATTTT. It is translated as CASSITTGTDTQYF. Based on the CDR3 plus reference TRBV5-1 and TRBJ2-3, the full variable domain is KAGVTQTPRYLIKTRGQQVTLSCSPISGHRSVSWYQQTPGQGLQFLFEYFSETQRNKGNFPGRFSGRQFSNSRSEMNVSTLELGDSALYLCASSITTGTDTQYFGPGTRLTVL.

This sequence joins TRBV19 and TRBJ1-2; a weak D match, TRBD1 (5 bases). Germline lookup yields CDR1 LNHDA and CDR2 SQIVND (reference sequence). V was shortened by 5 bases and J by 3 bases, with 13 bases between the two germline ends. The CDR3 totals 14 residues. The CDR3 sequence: CASSAQGLDYGYTF. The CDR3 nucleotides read TGTGCCAGTAGTGCGCAGGGATTAGACTATGGCTACACCTTC. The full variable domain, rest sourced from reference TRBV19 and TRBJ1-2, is DGGITQSPKYLFRKEGQNVTLSCEQNLNHDAMYWYRQDPGQGLRLIYYSQIVNDFQKGDIAEGYSVSREKKESFPLTVTSAQKNPTAFYLCASSAQGLDYGYTFGSGTRLTVV.

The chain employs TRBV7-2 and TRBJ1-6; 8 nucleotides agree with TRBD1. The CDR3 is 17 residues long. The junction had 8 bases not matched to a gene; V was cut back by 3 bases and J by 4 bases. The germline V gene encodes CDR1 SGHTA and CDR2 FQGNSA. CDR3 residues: CASSFRPDRGYNSPLHF. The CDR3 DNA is TGTGCCAGCAGCTTCCGCCCTGACAGGGGATATAATTCACCCCTCCACTTT.

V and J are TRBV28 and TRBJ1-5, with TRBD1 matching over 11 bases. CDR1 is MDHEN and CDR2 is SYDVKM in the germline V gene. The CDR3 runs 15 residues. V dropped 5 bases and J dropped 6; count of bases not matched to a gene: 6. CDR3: CASSPGTGGSQPQHF. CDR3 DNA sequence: TGTGCCAGCAGTCCCGGGACAGGGGGATCTCAGCCCCAGCATTTT.

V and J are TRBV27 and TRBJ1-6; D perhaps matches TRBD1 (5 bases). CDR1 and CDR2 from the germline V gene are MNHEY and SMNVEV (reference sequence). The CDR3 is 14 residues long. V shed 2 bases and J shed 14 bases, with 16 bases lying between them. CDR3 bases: TGTGCCAGCAGTTTACGGCCTCGGTTACAGGCCCTCCACTTT. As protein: CASSLRPRLQALHF.

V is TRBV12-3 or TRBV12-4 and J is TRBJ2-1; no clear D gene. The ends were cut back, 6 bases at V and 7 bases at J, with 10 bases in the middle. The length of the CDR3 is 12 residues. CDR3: CASSPDWNEQFF. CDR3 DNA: TGTGCCAGCAGCCCCGACTGGAATGAGCAGTTCTTC.

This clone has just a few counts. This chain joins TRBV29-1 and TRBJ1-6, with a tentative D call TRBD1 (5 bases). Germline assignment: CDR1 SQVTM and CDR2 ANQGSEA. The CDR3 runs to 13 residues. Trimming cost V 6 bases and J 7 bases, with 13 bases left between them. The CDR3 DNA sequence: TGCAGCGTCCGCCGCGGGGACAATTCACCCCTCCACTTT. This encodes CSVRRGDNSPLHF.

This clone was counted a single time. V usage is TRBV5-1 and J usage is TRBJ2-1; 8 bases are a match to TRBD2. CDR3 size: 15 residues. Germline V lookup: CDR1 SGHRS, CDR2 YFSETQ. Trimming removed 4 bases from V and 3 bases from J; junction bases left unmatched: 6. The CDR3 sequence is CASSTGLGNYNEQFF. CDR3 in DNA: TGCGCCAGCAGCACGGGACTAGGTAACTACAATGAGCAGTTCTTC.